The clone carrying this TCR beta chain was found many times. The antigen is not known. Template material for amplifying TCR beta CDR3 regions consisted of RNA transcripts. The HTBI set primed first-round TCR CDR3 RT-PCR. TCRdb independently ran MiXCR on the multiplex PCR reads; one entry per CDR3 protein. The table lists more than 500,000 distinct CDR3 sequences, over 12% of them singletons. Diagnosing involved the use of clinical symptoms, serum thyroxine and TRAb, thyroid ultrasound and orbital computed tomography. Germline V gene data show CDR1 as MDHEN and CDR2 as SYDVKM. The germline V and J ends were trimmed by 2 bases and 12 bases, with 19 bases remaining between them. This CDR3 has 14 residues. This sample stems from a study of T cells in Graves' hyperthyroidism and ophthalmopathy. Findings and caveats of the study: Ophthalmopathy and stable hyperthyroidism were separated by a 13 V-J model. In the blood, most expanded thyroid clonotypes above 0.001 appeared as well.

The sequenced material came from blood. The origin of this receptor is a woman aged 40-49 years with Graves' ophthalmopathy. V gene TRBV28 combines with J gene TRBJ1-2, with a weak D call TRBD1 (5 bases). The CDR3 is CASSLRESQGEHTF. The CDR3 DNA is TGTGCCAGCAGTTTACGGGAATCCCAGGGTGAACACACCTTC.